In this sample, the clone carrying this T cell receptor (beta chain) turned up many times. The antigen remains undetermined. Individually, cDNA molecules had unique molecular identifiers attached to them. TCRdb analysed the 5' RACE reads with MiXCR anew, one entry per CDR3 protein. Altogether roughly 28,000 distinct CDR3 sequences are present, about 6.1% being singletons, with the ten largest covering approximately 5.6%. The CDR3 consists of 13 residues. The V gene's germline CDR1 is SNHLY and CDR2 FYNNEI. Trimming took 0 bases from V and 4 from J, leaving 6 bases between them. The source of the sample is a study of early T cells in non-severe SARS-CoV-2 infection. For the study at large: It was bulk RNA from unsorted whole blood that was sequenced, and the chains were unpaired. Study-wide results and caveats: VDJdb matching, biased toward anti-spike CD8 responses, missed private and CD4 specificities.

Sequencing was carried out using whole blood. The clonotype originates from an adult who was a healthcare worker with PCR-confirmed SARS-CoV-2 infection or an uninfected control (not recorded which). The rearrangement links TRBV2 to TRBJ1-2; D is unclear. CDR3 DNA: TGTGCCAGCAGTGAAGCGGGAGGCTATGGCTACACCTTC. Encoded protein: CASSEAGGYGYTF.